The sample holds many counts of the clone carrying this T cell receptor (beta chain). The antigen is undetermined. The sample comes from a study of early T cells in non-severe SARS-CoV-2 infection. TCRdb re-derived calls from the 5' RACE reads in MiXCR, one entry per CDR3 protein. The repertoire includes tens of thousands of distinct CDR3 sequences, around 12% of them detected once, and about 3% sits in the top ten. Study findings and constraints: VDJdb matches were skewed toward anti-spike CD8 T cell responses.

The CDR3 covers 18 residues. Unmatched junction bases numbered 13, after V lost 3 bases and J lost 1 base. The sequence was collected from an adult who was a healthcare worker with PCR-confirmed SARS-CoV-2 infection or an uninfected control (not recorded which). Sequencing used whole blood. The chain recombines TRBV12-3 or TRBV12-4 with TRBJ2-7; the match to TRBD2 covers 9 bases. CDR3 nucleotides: TGTGCCAGCAGTTTTTCATTGGCGGGACTAGCCTTATCCTACGAGCAGTACTTC. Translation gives CASSFSLAGLALSYEQYF.